The rows below give T cell receptor beta chains drawn from one sample of a study of sequential checkpoint blockade in melanoma. The repertoire was sequenced with immunoSEQ multiplex PCR; TCRdb's copy has only in-frame clones and lacks some. The sample includes roughly 14,000 clones, roughly 82% of them seen just once. Sample: CD8+ T cells sorted from blood (inferred from file names), taken from a patient given nivolumab and ipilimumab in sequence. The receptors originated from a human donor with melanoma. The CDR3 runs from the conserved cysteine through the conserved F or W. The order of the fields is J gene, D gene, V gene, clone size, CDR3 DNA, CDR3 protein. The D gene is left open where the match is weak. Clone size is shown for a subset of rows, as once, few, many or a class of expanded clone.

TRBJ1-2,TRBD1,TRBV5-1,NA,TGCGCCTCCCAGGACAGGGACTATGGCTACACCTTC,CASQDRDYGYTF
TRBJ2-7,NA,TRBV29-1,NA,TGCAGCGTGACCGGGACACAGGCTCCACGTCCCTCCCACGAGCAGTACTTC,CSVTGTQAPRPSHEQYF
TRBJ1-2,NA,TRBV19,NA,TGTGCCAGTAGTACTTACCTACAGGGCTCGGATGGCTACACCTTC,CASSTYLQGSDGYTF
TRBJ2-1,NA,TRBV27,few,TGTGCCAGCAGTTTAAGGGGGAGTCTCATGAATGAGCAGTTCTTC,CASSLRGSLMNEQFF
TRBJ1-6,NA,TRBV27,NA,TGTGCCAGCAGTTATGGAGGGTTTGGTTCACCCCTCCACTTT,CASSYGGFGSPLHF
TRBJ1-2,NA,TRBV7-2,few,TGTGCCAGCAGTACCACCGGGAGCTACACCTTC,CASSTTGSYTF
TRBJ2-5,NA,TRBV27,NA,TGTGCCAGCAGCCGTTTAGGTAGAGGAGAGACCCAGTACTTC,CASSRLGRGETQYF
TRBJ1-2,TRBD1,TRBV7-2,NA,TGTGCCAGCAGCTTAGCAATCGCAGGGGGCGCGTCTGAAGGCTACACCTTC,CASSLAIAGGASEGYTF
TRBJ2-3,TRBD2,TRBV27,NA,TGTGCCAGCAGTTCGGGAGGTTCCCGCACAGATACGCAGTATTTT,CASSSGGSRTDTQYF
TRBJ2-7,TRBD1,TRBV27,NA,TGTGCCAGCAGGTATACCCCCGGGACAGTTTCCGAGCAGTACTTC,CASRYTPGTVSEQYF
TRBJ2-7,TRBD2,TRBV27,NA,TGTGCCAGCAGTCCGGTAGCGGGAGGGTCTGACGAGCAGTACTTC,CASSPVAGGSDEQYF
TRBJ2-2,NA,TRBV7-9,medium-sized,TGTGCCAGCAGAACGGCAGGATACACCGGGGAGCTGTTTTTT,CASRTAGYTGELFF
TRBJ2-7,TRBD2,TRBV7-8,NA,TGTGCCAGCAGCTTTGGGCTAGCGGGAGGGCCTGGCGAGCAGTACTTC,CASSFGLAGGPGEQYF
TRBJ1-5,NA,TRBV6-5,NA,TGTGCCAGCAGTTCGTCCGGGGGAATGATCCAGCCCCAGCATTTT,CASSSSGGMIQPQHF
TRBJ2-7,TRBD1,TRBV12-5,NA,TGTGCTAGTGGTTTGGCTCTCGGGACAGGGGTCGACGAGCAGTACTTC,CASGLALGTGVDEQYF
TRBJ2-7,TRBD2,TRBV5-4,once,TGTGCCAGCAGCTTGACGACTAGCGGGGGTGAGCAGTACTTC,CASSLTTSGGEQYF
TRBJ2-1,TRBD1,TRBV2,NA,TGTGCCAGCAGCCCAACAGGGGGCGACTACAATGAGCAGTTCTTC,CASSPTGGDYNEQFF
TRBJ1-4,NA,TRBV5-4,NA,TGTGCCAGCAGCATCGCGGGGGATGAAAAACTGTTTTTT,CASSIAGDEKLFF
TRBJ2-4,TRBD2,TRBV19,NA,TGTGCCAGTAGTAAACTAGCGGGAGGGCCTGGCATTCAGTACTTC,CASSKLAGGPGIQYF
TRBJ1-2,NA,TRBV14,few,TGTGCCAGCAGCCAAGATAGCGGCAGGGCGTATGGCTACACCTTC,CASSQDSGRAYGYTF
TRBJ2-3,TRBD2,TRBV5-5,NA,TGTGCCAGCAGCTTGGGCGGGAGAAGCACAGATACGCAGTATTTT,CASSLGGRSTDTQYF
TRBJ1-1,TRBD1,TRBV2,NA,TGTGCCAGCAGTGGGGACAGAACGAACACTGAAGCTTTCTTT,CASSGDRTNTEAFF
TRBJ1-1,NA,TRBV5-4,NA,TGTGCCAGCAGCTTGACAGTGAACACTGAAGCTTTCTTT,CASSLTVNTEAFF
TRBJ1-1,NA,TRBV27,NA,TGTGCCAGCAGTCTCCGACCCGGAAGGGGCACTGAAGCTTTCTTT,CASSLRPGRGTEAFF
TRBJ2-2,NA,TRBV29-1,NA,TGCAGCGCCGAGGGCAGGGGTACCGGGGAGCTGTTTTTT,CSAEGRGTGELFF
TRBJ1-1,NA,TRBV7-2,NA,TGTGCCAGCAGCTTAGCCGCAGGGTGGACTGAAGCTTTCTTT,CASSLAAGWTEAFF
TRBJ1-1,NA,TRBV10-1,NA,TGCGCCAGCAGTGAGTCGCGGGGCTTCGGCACTGAAGCTTTCTTT,CASSESRGFGTEAFF
TRBJ1-2,NA,TRBV6-1,NA,TGTGCCAGCAGTGAAGGTGGACAAGGAGGCTACACCTTC,CASSEGGQGGYTF
TRBJ2-7,NA,TRBV4-1,once,TGCGCCAGCAGCCAAGAATTAGGGGCCTACGAGCAGTACTTC,CASSQELGAYEQYF
TRBJ2-5,NA,TRBV6-5,NA,TGTGCCAGCAGTGCTGGGGGGGAGACCCAGTACTTC,CASSAGGETQYF
TRBJ1-2,TRBD1,TRBV19,NA,TGTGCCAGTAGTCCTGCCGGGACAGCAGCTAACTATGGCTACACCTTC,CASSPAGTAANYGYTF
TRBJ1-2,TRBD1,TRBV5-6,NA,TGTGCCAGCAGATGGACAGGGAACTATGGCTACACCTTC,CASRWTGNYGYTF
TRBJ2-7,TRBD2,TRBV19,few,TGTGCCAGTAGTATACCGGGACTAGAAGTCGAGCAGTACTTC,CASSIPGLEVEQYF
TRBJ2-7,TRBD2,TRBV28,once,TGTGCCAGCAGTGGACGCACGACTAGCGGGAGACGGGGCGAGCAGTACTTC,CASSGRTTSGRRGEQYF
TRBJ2-7,TRBD2,TRBV4-3,NA,TGCGCCAGCAGCCAGGTTGTTGGGATTTCCGGCGGGAGCTCCTACGAGCAGTACTTC,CASSQVVGISGGSSYEQYF
TRBJ1-2,TRBD1,TRBV12-5,NA,TGTGCTAGTGGTTTGGCAGGGGGCTTTGGCTACACCTTC,CASGLAGGFGYTF
TRBJ2-1,TRBD1,TRBV7-7,few,TGTGCCAGCAGCCCCGGGACAGGGAATTTAAATGAGCAGTTCTTC,CASSPGTGNLNEQFF
TRBJ1-5,NA,TRBV7-2,NA,TGTGCCAGCAGCCCTACCTTGCGGGGTCAGCCCCAGCATTTT,CASSPTLRGQPQHF
TRBJ2-2,TRBD2,TRBV7-9,NA,TGTGCCAGCAGCTTTGTGACTAGCGCCGGGGAGCTGTTTTTT,CASSFVTSAGELFF
TRBJ2-7,NA,TRBV5-6,NA,TGTGCCAGCAGCTTAGGAGGGGGCGGGTGGTACGAGCAGTACTTC,CASSLGGGGWYEQYF
TRBJ2-1,TRBD2,TRBV5-1,NA,TGCGCCAGCACCCTTGGGGAGACTAGCGTCAATGAGCAGTTCTTC,CASTLGETSVNEQFF
TRBJ2-1,TRBD2,TRBV27,NA,TGTGCCAGCAGTTTCAGCGGGGGCGCCTACAATGAGCAGTTCTTC,CASSFSGGAYNEQFF
TRBJ2-1,TRBD2,TRBV2,NA,TGTGCCAGCAGTCTGACTAGCGGGTACAATGAGCAGTTCTTC,CASSLTSGYNEQFF
TRBJ2-7,NA,TRBV27,NA,TGTGCCAGCAGTTTAGCAGGGTTCAACGAGCAGTACTTC,CASSLAGFNEQYF
TRBJ2-1,NA,TRBV27,few,TGTGCCAGCAGTTTATCACAGGGTGGGGGCAATGAGCAGTTCTTC,CASSLSQGGGNEQFF
TRBJ1-4,NA,TRBV6-4,few,TGTGCCAGCAGTGAACAGGCAAATGAAAAACTGTTTTTT,CASSEQANEKLFF
TRBJ2-7,NA,TRBV5-6,NA,TGTGCCAGCAGCTTGGGGACTACCTATCTGCAGTACTTC,CASSLGTTYLQYF
TRBJ2-7,TRBD1,TRBV29-1,NA,TGCAGCGCGACAGGGACGCTCTACGAGCAGTACTTC,CSATGTLYEQYF
TRBJ2-2,TRBD2,TRBV4-1,NA,TGCGCCAGCAGCTATAAGACGCTAGCGGGGGGGCAAAGCACCGGGGAGCTGTTTTTT,CASSYKTLAGGQSTGELFF
TRBJ2-7,TRBD1,TRBV29-1,NA,TGCAGCGTTGGGACAGGGGATGTCGAGCAGTACTTC,CSVGTGDVEQYF
TRBJ2-6,TRBD2,TRBV28,few,TGTGCCAGCAGTTTGGGGGCGGGGGGCTCTGGGGCCAACGTCCTGACTTTC,CASSLGAGGSGANVLTF
TRBJ1-4,NA,TRBV7-9,NA,TGTGCCAGCAGCTTGGCCAATAATGAAAAACTGTTTTTT,CASSLANNEKLFF
TRBJ1-1,NA,TRBV28,NA,TGTGCCAGCAGTTTGAGAACCACTGGTACTGAAGCTTTCTTT,CASSLRTTGTEAFF